Each of the 8 T cell receptor beta chains below was sequenced from the same sample in a study of blood T cell repertoires in COVID-19. The data were produced by immunoSEQ multiplex PCR, yet TCRdb's version contains in-frame clones alone and is incomplete. The table lists 170,000 or so clones, just under 90% of them singletons. The sequenced sample consisted of peripheral blood. These receptors were collected from a woman aged 18-29 years who had recovered from COVID-19.

The chain links TRBV19 to TRBJ1-2; perhaps TRBD1 as D (5 bases). CDR1 and CDR2 (germline): LNHDA, SQIVND (reference sequence). The CDR3 is made up of 12 amino acids. V was clipped by 10 bases and J by 4 bases, with 13 bases between them. The CDR3 here is CATGSGGYGYTF. The CDR3 DNA follows: TGTGCCACCGGCTCCGGGGGCTATGGCTACACCTTC. The full variable domain, in which reference TRBV19 and TRBJ1-2 provide the parts outside the CDR3, is DGGITQSPKYLFRKEGQNVTLSCEQNLNHDAMYWYRQDPGQGLRLIYYSQIVNDFQKGDIAEGYSVSREKKESFPLTVTSAQKNPTAFYLCATGSGGYGYTFGSGTRLTVV.

In its sample, this clone was seen a few times. The chain carries TRBV19 and TRBJ1-6, with D unclear. The CDR3 totals 14 residues. From germline, CDR1 is LNHDA and CDR2 SQIVND (reference sequence). The V end was cut by 9 bases, the J end by 8 bases, with 17 bases between. Written as DNA, the CDR3 is TGTGCCAGCCGAGATGACACCCCACATTCACCCCTCCACTTT. Its translation: CASRDDTPHSPLHF. Full variable domain (rest looked up from reference TRBV19 and TRBJ1-6): DGGITQSPKYLFRKEGQNVTLSCEQNLNHDAMYWYRQDPGQGLRLIYYSQIVNDFQKGDIAEGYSVSREKKESFPLTVTSAQKNPTAFYLCASRDDTPHSPLHFGNGTRLTVT.

The chain combines TRBV2 with TRBJ1-2; 9 nucleotides agree with TRBD1. Unmatched junction bases numbered 4, after V lost 1 base and J lost 7 bases. CDR3 size: 14 residues. Germline values: CDR1 SNHLY, CDR2 FYNNEI. CDR3 coding DNA: TGTGCCAGCAGTGAAGGGGGACAGGGTGGTGGCTACACCTTC. This translates into CASSEGGQGGGYTF.

The V call is TRBV29-1, the J call TRBJ2-6, with 8 bases matching TRBD1. After removal of 3 bases from V and 0 bases from J, the junction contained 7 bases not matched to a gene. The CDR3 is 17 residues long. Germline V CDR1 and CDR2: SQVTM, ANQGSEA. The CDR3 bases are TGCAGCGTTGACGTGGGACAGGTCACCTCTGGGGCCAACGTCCTGACTTTC. Protein sequence: CSVDVGQVTSGANVLTF.

V and J are TRBV2 and TRBJ1-3, with D possibly matching TRBD1 (6 bases). CDR3 size: 15 residues. Germline V lookup: CDR1 SNHLY, CDR2 FYNNEI. Trimming left V 4 bases short and J 0 bases short, with 10 bases between. CDR3 in amino acids: CASSGDRPSGNTIYF. CDR3 bases: TGTGCCAGCAGTGGTGACAGGCCCTCTGGAAACACCATATATTTT.

The gene calls are TRBV11-2 and TRBJ2-7; D is unresolved. Trimming pared 1 base from V and 1 base from J, leaving 8 bases between. The CDR3 is 14 amino acids. Germline loops: CDR1 SGHAT, CDR2 FQNNGV. The CDR3 protein is CASSLGASSYEQYF. The CDR3 DNA follows: TGTGCCAGCAGCTTAGGTGCCAGTTCCTACGAGCAGTACTTC.

The rearrangement joins TRBV7-2 to TRBJ1-2; the D gene is possibly TRBD1 (6 bases). V was trimmed by 1 base and J by 8 bases, leaving 17 bases between them. The CDR3 is 15 residues long. Germline lookup yields CDR1 SGHTA and CDR2 FQGNSA. CDR3 nucleotide sequence: TGTGCCAGCAGCTTAGGCTTTACGAGGGGGACCGGCTACACCTTC. The encoded protein is CASSLGFTRGTGYTF.

The rearrangement links TRBV29-1 to TRBJ2-5, with unresolved D. The CDR3 is made up of 11 amino acids. V lost 7 bases to trimming and J lost 0 bases, with 6 bases between them. Germline lookup yields CDR1 SQVTM and CDR2 ANQGSEA. CDR3 sequence: CSGRYQETQYF. The CDR3 DNA follows: TGCAGCGGCCGGTACCAAGAGACCCAGTACTTC.